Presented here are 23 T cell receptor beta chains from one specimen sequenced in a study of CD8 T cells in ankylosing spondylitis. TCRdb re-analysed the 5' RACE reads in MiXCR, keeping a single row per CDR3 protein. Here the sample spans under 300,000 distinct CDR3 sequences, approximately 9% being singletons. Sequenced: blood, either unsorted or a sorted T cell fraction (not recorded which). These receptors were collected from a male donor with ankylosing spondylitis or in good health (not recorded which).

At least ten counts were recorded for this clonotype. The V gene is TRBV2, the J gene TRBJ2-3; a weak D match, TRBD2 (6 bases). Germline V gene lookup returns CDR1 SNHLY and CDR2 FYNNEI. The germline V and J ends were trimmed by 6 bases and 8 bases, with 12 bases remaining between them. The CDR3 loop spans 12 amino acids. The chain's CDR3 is CASRTRGATQYF. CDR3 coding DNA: TGTGCCAGCAGGACTAGGGGTGCTACGCAGTATTTT.

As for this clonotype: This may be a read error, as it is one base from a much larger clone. In nucleotides, the CDR3 is TGTGCCAGCAGCGTAGGACAGTGCACTGAAGCTTTCTTT. It translates to CASSVGQCTEAFF. This chain links TRBV9 with TRBJ1-1; possibly TRBD1 for D (5 bases). The CDR3 runs 13 residues. CDR1 and CDR2 from the germline V gene are SGDLS and YYNGEE. Trimming pared 0 bases from V and 4 bases from J, leaving 7 bases between.

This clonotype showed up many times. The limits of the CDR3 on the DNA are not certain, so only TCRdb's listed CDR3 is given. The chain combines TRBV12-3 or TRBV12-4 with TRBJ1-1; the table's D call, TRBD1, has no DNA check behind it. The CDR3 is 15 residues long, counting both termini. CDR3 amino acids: CASSFGVAAGSGPFF.

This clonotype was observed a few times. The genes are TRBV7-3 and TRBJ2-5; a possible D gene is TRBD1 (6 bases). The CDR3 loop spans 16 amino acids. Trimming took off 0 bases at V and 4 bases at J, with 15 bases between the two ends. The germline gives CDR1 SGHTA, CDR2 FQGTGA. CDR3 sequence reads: CASSLTSGTLPETQYF. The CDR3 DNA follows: TGTGCCAGCAGCTTAACGTCCGGGACACTCCCAGAGACCCAGTACTTC.

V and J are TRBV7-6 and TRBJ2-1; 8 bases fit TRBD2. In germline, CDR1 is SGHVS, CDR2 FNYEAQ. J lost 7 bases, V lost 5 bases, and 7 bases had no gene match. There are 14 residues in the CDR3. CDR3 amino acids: CASSPFGTRNEQFF. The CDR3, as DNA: TGTGCCAGCAGCCCCTTCGGGACTAGGAATGAGCAGTTCTTC.

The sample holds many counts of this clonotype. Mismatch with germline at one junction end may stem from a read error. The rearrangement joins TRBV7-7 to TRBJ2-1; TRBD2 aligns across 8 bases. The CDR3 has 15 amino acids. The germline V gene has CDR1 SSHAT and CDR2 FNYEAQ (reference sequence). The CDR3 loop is CASSPTGGSRNEQFF. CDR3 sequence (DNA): TGTGCTAGCAGTCCCACGGGGGGGAGTAGAAATGAGCAGTTCTTC.

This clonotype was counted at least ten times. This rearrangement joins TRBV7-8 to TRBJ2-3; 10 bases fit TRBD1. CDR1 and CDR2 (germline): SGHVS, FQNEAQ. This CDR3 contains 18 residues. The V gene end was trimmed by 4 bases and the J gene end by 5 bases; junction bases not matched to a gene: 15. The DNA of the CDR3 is TGTGCCAGCAGCTCCAGCTGGCGGAGACAGGGGGCAAAAGATACGCAGTATTTT. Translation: CASSSSWRRQGAKDTQYF.

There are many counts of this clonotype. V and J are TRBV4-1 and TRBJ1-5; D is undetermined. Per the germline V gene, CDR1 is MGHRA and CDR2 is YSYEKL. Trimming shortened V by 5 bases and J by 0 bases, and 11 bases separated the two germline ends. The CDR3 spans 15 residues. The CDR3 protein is CASSFSPLSNQPQHF. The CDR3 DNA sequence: TGCGCCAGCAGCTTTAGCCCTCTTAGCAATCAGCCCCAGCATTTT.

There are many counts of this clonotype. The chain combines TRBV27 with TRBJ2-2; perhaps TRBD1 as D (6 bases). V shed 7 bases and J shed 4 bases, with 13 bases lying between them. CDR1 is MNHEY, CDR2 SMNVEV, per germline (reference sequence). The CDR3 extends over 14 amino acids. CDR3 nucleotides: TGTGCCAGCACGAAACAGGGTGGCACCGGGGAGCTGTTTTTT. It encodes CASTKQGGTGELFF.

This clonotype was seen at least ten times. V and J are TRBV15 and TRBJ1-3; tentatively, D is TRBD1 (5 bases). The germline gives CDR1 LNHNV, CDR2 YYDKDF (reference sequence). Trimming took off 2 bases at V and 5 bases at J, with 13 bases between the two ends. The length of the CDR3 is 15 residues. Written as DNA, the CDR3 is TGTGCCACCAGCAGAACCGGGACGGAAAGAAACACCATATATTTT. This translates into CATSRTGTERNTIYF.

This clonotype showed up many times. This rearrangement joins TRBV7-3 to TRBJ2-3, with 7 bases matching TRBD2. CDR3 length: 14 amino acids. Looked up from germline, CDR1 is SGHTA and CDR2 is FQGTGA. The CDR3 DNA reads TGTGCGGTAACGGGAGGAGTGGGCACAGATACGCAGTATTTT. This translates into CAVTGGVGTDTQYF.

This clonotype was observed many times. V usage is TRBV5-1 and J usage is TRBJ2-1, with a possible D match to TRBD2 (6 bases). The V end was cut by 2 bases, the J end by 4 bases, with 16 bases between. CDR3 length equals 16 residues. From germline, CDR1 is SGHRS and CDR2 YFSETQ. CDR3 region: CASSFLGRDGYNEQFF. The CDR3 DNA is TGCGCCAGCAGCTTTTTGGGGCGGGATGGATACAATGAGCAGTTCTTC.

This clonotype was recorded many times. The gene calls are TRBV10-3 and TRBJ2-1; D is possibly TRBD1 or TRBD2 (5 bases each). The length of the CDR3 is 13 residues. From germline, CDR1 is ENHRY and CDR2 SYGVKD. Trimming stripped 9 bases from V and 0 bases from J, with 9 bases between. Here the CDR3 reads CAIAGSSYNEQFF. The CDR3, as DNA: TGTGCCATAGCAGGGAGCTCCTACAATGAGCAGTTCTTC.

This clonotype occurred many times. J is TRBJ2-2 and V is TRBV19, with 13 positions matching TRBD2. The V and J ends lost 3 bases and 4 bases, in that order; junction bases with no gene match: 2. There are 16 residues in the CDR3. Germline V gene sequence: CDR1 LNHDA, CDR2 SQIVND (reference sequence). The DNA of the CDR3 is TGTGCCAGTAGTATGACTAGCGGGGGGTCCACCGGGGAGCTGTTTTTT. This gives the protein CASSMTSGGSTGELFF.

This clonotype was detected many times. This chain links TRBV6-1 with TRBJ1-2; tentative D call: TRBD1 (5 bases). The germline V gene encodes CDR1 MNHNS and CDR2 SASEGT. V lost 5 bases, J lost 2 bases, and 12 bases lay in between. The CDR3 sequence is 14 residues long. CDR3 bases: TGTGCCAGCAGTCCCGTAGGGGAGAACTATGGCTACACCTTC. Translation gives CASSPVGENYGYTF.

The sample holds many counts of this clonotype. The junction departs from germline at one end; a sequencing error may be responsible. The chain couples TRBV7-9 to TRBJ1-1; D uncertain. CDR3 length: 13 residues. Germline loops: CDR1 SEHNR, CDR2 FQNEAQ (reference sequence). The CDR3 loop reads CASSLEMNTEAFF. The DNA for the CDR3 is TGCGCCAGCAGCTTGGAAATGAACACTGAAGCTTTCTTT.

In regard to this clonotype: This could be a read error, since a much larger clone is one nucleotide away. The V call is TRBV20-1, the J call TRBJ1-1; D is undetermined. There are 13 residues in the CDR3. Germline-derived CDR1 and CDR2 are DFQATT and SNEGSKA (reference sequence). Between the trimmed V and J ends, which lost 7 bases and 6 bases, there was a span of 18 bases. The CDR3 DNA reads TGCAGTGGATCGGCTGCGGATGGCCCTGAAGCTTTCTTT. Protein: CSGSAADGPEAFF.

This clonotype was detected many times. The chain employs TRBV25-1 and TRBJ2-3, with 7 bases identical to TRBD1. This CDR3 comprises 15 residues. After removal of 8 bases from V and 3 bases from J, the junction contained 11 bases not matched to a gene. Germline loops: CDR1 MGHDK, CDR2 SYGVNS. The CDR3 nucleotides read TGTGCCAGCGGAAGACAGGGTAAGAAGACAGATACGCAGTATTTT. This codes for CASGRQGKKTDTQYF.

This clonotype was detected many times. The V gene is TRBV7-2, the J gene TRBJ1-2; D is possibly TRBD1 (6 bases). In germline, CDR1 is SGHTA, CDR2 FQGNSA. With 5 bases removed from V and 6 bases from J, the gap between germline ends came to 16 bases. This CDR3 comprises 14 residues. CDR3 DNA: TGTGCCAGCAGCCAAACGTCAGGGGTGCATGGCTACACCTTC. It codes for CASSQTSGVHGYTF. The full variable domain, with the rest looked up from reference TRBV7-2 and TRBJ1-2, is GAGVSQSPSNKVTEKGKDVELRCDPISGHTALYWYRQSLGQGLEFLIYFQGNSAPDKSGLPSDRFSAERTGGSVSTLTIQRTQQEDSAVYLCASSQTSGVHGYTFGSGTRLTVV.

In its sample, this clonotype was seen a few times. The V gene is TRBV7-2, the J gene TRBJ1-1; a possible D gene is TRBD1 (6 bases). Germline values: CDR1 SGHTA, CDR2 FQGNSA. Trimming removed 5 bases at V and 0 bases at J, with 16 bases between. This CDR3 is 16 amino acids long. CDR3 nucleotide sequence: TGTGCCAGCAGCCCCGGGGGCCCAAGCCTGAACACTGAAGCTTTCTTT. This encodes CASSPGGPSLNTEAFF.

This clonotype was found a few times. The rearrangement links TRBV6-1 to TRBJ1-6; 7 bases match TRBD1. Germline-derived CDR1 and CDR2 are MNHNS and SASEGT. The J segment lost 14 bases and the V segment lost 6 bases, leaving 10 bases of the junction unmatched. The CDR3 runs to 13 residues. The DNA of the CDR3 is TGTGCCAGCAGCGACAGGGACCGAGAGACCCTCCACTTT. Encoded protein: CASSDRDRETLHF.

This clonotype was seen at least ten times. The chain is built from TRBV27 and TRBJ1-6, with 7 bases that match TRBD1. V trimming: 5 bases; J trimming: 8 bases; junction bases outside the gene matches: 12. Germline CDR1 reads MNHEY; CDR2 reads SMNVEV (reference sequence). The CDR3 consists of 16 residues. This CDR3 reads CASSTGQITKDSPLHF. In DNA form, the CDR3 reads TGTGCCAGCAGTACGGGACAGATCACGAAAGATTCACCCCTCCACTTT.

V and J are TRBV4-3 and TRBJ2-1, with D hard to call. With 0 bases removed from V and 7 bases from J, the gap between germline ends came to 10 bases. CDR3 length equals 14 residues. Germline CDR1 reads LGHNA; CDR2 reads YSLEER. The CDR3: CASSQDPSLNEQFF. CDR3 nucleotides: TGCGCCAGCAGCCAAGATCCCAGCCTGAATGAGCAGTTCTTC.